This T cell receptor beta chain is drawn from a study of STAT5B mutations in CD4+ large granular lymphocyte leukemia. The germline V gene encodes CDR1 MDHEN and CDR2 SYDVKM. The CDR3 is 11 residues long. V lost 6 bases and J 3 bases, leaving 6 bases between the germline ends. In the case of this clone: Antigen specificity is unknown.

Study-level results: 8/27 top patient clones versus 2/35 control clones were TRBV06-family. No patients shared main leukemic clonotypes, though about 25% appeared at low frequency elsewhere. Patient CD4-sorted repertoires stayed more clonal than healthy ones after leukemic-clone removal.

The assay was run at survey level. Assay used: immunoSEQ multiplex PCR; TCRdb lists only in-frame clones, some missing. The sample yields some 33,000 clones, 60% to 80% seen once. The material sequenced was CD4+ T cells from blood buffy coats. This receptor was taken from a human donor in good health. The genes are TRBV28 and TRBJ2-7, with unresolved D. CDR3 coding DNA: TGTGCCAGCAGCCTGGGCTACGAGCAGTACTTC. Translating gives CASSLGYEQYF.